The sequence of this T cell receptor (beta chain) was determined in a study of shared clonotypes between healthy human individuals. Overall study context: Each donor's CD8 memory used one plate, CD8 naive two, each CD4 subset three.

J lost 2 bases, V lost 2 bases, and 6 bases had no gene match. The CDR3 covers 15 residues. Germline loops: CDR1 SGHTA, CDR2 FQGTGA. Libraries were prepared by immunoSEQ multiplex PCR; TCRdb keeps only in-frame clonotypes and omits some of them. The table has 2 million to 2.5 million clones, around 93% seen once. The chain has TRBV7-3 and TRBJ2-7; 7 bases match TRBD2. The sequence was collected from a man aged 18-30 years in good health. Some clones in this sample may be carry-over from other donors' samples. Sequenced material: naive CD4+ T cells from PBMCs. Subset here: CD45RA+ positively selected. CDR3: CASSLEAGLTYEQYF. The CDR3 nucleotides are TGTGCCAGCAGCTTAGAAGCGGGACTCACCTACGAGCAGTACTTC.